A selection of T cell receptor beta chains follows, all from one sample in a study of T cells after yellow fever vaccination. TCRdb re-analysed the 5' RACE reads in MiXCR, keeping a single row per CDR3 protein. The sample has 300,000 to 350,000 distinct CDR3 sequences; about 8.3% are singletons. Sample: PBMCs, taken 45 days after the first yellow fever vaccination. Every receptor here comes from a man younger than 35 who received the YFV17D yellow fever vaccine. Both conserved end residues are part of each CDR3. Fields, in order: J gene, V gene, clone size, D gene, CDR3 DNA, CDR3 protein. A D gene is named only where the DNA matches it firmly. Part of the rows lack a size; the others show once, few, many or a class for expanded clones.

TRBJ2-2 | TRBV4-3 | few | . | TGCGCCAGCAGCCAAGAGGTCATGGCCACCCTCACCGGGGAGCTGTTTTTT | CASSQEVMATLTGELFF
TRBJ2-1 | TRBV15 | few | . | TGTGCCACAACCGGGACGGAGAATGAGCAGTTCTTC | CATTGTENEQFF
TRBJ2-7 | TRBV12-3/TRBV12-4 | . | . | TGTGCCAGCACCGATGAGGGCGGGGAGCAGTACTTC | CASTDEGGEQYF
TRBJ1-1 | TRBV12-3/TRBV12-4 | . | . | TGTGCCAGCAGCATAGGGGCCAAGAGGACTGAAGCTTTCTTT | CASSIGAKRTEAFF
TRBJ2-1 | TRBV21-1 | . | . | TGTGCCAGCAGTCCATGCGGGGGGCCGGACAACAATGAGCAGTTCTTC | CASSPCGGPDNNEQFF
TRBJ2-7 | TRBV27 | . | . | TGTGCCAGCAGTTTAGTGGCCCCCAGGGGTATGGGCTACGAGCAGTACTTC | CASSLVAPRGMGYEQYF
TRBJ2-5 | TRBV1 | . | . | TGCACCAGCACAACACCGACCTCGCGGGGGGGTGACGAGACCCAGTACTTC | CTSTTPTSRGGDETQYF
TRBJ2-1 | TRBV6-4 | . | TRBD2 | TGTGCCAGCCAGCGGACTAGCGGCCATGAGCAGTTCTTC | CASQRTSGHEQFF
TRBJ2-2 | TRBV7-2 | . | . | TGTGCCAGCAGCCCCGGACCCTTCGGCGGGGAGCTGTTTTTT | CASSPGPFGGELFF
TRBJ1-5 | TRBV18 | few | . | TGTGCCAGCTCACCCGGGGTTCTATTGGATCAGCCCCAGCATTTT | CASSPGVLLDQPQHF
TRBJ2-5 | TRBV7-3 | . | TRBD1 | TGTGCCAGCAGCTTAAATATCGACAGGGGGCGAGAGACCCAGTACTTC | CASSLNIDRGRETQYF
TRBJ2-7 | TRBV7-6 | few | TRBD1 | TGTGCCAGCAGCTTAGCGCTAAAGAAAGGGGGCATCAACGAGCAGTACTTC | CASSLALKKGGINEQYF
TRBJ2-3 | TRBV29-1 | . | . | TGCAGCGTGGGTGGAGAGACACGCACAGATACGCAGTATTTT | CSVGGETRTDTQYF
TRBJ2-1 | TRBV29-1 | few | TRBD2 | TGCAGCGTTGAAGATCGCGGGGGGGTCAACAATGAGCAGTTCTTC | CSVEDRGGVNNEQFF
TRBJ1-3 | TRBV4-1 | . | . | TGCGCCAGCAGCCAGGGGACCGCTTCTGGAAACACCATATATTTT | CASSQGTASGNTIYF
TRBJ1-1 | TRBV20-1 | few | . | TGCAGTGCTAGGGCCCCTACAGGGATGAACACTGAAGCTTTCTTT | CSARAPTGMNTEAFF
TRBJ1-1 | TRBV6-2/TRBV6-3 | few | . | TGTGCCAGCAGTTACGGATATATGAACACTGAAGCTTTCTTT | CASSYGYMNTEAFF